This TCR beta chain was retrieved from a study of neurological immune-mediated disorders. The time point: longitudinal time-point 1 (baseline). Germline CDR1 reads MNHNY; CDR2 reads SVGAGI (reference sequence). V lost 0 bases to trimming and J lost 5 bases, with 5 bases between them. The CDR3 spans 13 residues. With 10-nucleotide random UMIs, 5'RACE was used to make the cDNA. TCRdb fed the 5' RACE reads into MiXCR, producing one record per CDR3 protein. Of 67,000 or so distinct CDR3 sequences in the sample, roughly 13% were seen once. The sequenced sample consisted of PBMCs. The source is a female donor with HTLV-1-associated myelopathy (HAM/TSP). V is TRBV6-6 and J is TRBJ1-5; no clear D. The CDR3 region has the DNA TGTGCCAGCAGTTACTCGTCCCATCAGCCCCAGCATTTT. Residues: CASSYSSHQPQHF.